The T cell receptor beta chain described here comes from a study of blood T cell repertoires in COVID-19. Background on the study: There were acute and convalescent COVID-19 samples, and they came from the United States, Italy and Spain.

Germline lookup yields CDR1 LGHDT and CDR2 YNNKEL (reference sequence). V lost 5 bases and J 8 bases, leaving 15 bases between the germline ends. The CDR3 covers 13 residues. Repertoires were generated with immunoSEQ multiplex PCR, while TCRdb's copy carries only in-frame clones and drops some. This repertoire shows more than 110,000 clones, over 60% found once; its top ten account for 10% to 15%. This sequence was found in a man at least 80 years old with acute or convalescent COVID-19. The chain joins TRBV3-1 (or the pseudogene TRBV3-2) to TRBJ1-2; no clear D gene. Sequencing used peripheral blood. The chain's CDR3 is CASSLGNSDGYTF. CDR3 in DNA: TGTGCCAGCAGCTTAGGGAATAGCGACGGCTACACCTTC.